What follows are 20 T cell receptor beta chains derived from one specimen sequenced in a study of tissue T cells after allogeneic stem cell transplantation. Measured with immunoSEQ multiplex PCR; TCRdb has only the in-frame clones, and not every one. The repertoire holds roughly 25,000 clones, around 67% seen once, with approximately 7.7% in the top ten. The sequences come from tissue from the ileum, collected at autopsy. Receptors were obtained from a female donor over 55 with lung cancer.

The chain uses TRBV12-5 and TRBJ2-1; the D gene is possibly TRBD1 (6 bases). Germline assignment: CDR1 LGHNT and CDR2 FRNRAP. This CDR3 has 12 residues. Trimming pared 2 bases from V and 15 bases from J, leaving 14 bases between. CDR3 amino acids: CASGLPTGFGFF. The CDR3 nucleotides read TGTGCTAGTGGTTTGCCCACAGGGTTTGGGTTCTTC.

In DNA, the CDR3 is TGTGCCAGCAGCCACATTAGCAATCAGCCCCAGCATTTT. Amino acids: CASSHISNQPQHF. V and J are TRBV14 and TRBJ1-5; D gene unclear. Trimming took 3 bases from V and 0 from J, leaving 3 bases between them. The CDR3 runs to 13 residues. Germline V lookup: CDR1 SGHDN, CDR2 FVKESK. Combining the CDR3 with reference TRBV14 and TRBJ1-5 gives the whole variable domain EAGVTQFPSHSVIEKGQTVTLRCDPISGHDNLYWYRRVMGKEIKFLLHFVKESKQDESGMPNNRFLAERTGGTYSTLKVQPAELEDSGVYFCASSHISNQPQHFGDGTRLSIL.

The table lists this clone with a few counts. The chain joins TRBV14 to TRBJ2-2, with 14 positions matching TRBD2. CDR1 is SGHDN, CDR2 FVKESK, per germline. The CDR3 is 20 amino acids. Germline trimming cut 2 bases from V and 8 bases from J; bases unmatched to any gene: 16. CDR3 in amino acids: CASSQWGLAGVRWKSGELFF. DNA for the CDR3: TGTGCCAGCAGCCAATGGGGACTAGCGGGAGTCAGGTGGAAATCGGGGGAGCTGTTTTTT. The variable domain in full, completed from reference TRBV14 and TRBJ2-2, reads EAGVTQFPSHSVIEKGQTVTLRCDPISGHDNLYWYRRVMGKEIKFLLHFVKESKQDESGMPNNRFLAERTGGTYSTLKVQPAELEDSGVYFCASSQWGLAGVRWKSGELFFGEGSRLTVL.

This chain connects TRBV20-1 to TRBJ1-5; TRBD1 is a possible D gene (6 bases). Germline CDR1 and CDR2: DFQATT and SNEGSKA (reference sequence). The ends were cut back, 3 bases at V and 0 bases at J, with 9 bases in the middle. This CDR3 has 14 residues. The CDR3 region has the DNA TGCAGTGCTAGTCAACAGGGTAGCAATCAGCCCCAGCATTTT. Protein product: CSASQQGSNQPQHF.

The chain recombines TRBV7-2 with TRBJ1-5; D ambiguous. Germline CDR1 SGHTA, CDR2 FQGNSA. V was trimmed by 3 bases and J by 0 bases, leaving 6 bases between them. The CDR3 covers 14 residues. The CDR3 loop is CASSFRYSNQPQHF. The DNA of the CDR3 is TGTGCCAGCAGCTTTCGTTATAGCAATCAGCCCCAGCATTTT.

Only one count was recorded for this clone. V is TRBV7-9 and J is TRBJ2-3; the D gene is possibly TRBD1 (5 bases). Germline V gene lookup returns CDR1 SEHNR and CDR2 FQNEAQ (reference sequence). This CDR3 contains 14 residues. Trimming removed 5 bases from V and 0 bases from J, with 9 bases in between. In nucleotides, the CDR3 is TGTGCCAGCAGCATCAGACAGAGCACAGATACGCAGTATTTT. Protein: CASSIRQSTDTQYF.

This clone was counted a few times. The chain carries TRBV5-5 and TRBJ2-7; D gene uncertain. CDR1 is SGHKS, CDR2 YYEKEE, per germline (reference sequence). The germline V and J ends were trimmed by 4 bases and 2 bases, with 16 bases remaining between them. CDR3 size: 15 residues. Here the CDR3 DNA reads TGTGCCAGCAGCCGAAGGATGGGTGTAACCTACGAGCAGTACTTC. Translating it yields CASSRRMGVTYEQYF.

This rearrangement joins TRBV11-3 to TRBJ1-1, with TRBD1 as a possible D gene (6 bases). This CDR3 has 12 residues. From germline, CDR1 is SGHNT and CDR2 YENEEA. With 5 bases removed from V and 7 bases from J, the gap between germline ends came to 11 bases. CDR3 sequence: CASSARGFEAFF. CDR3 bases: TGTGCCAGCAGCGCCAGGGGTTTTGAAGCTTTCTTT.

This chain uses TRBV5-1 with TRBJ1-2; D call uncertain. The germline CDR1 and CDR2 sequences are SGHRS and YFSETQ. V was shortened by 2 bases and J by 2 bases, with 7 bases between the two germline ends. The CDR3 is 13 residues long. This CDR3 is CASSFQENYGYTF. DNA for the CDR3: TGCGCCAGCAGCTTTCAAGAGAACTATGGCTACACCTTC.

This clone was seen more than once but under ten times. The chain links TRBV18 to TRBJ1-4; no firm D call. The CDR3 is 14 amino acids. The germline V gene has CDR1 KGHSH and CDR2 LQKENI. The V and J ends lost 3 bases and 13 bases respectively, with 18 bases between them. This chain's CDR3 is CASSPTQLEKGLFF. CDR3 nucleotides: TGTGCCAGCTCACCGACACAGTTGGAGAAAGGACTGTTTTTT.

CDR3: CASSSQRGIDTQYF. CDR3 DNA sequence: TGTGCCAGCAGCTCCCAGCGGGGTATAGATACGCAGTATTTT. The genes are TRBV7-8 and TRBJ2-3; 7 nucleotides align to TRBD2. The germline V gene has CDR1 SGHVS and CDR2 FQNEAQ. This CDR3 has 14 residues. V lost 4 bases, J lost 5 bases, and 6 bases stayed unmatched.

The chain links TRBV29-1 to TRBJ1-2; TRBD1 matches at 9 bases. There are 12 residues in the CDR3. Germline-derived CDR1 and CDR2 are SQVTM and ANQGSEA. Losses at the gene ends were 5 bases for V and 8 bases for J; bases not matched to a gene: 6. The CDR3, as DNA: TGCAGCGTTTCTACAGGGGGCGTCGGCTACACCTTC. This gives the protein CSVSTGGVGYTF.

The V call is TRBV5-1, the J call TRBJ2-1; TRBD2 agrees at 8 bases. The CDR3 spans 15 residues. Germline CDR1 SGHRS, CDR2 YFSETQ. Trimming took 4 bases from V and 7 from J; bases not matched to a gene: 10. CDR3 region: CASSPAGLAANEQFF. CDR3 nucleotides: TGCGCCAGCAGCCCCGCAGGACTAGCTGCGAATGAGCAGTTCTTC.

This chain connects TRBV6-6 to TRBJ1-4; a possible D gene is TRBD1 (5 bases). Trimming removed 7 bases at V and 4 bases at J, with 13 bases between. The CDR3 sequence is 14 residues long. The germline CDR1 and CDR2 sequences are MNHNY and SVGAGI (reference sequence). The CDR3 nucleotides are TGTGCCAGCACCATTGGAGGGGATAATGAAAAACTGTTTTTT. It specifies CASTIGGDNEKLFF.

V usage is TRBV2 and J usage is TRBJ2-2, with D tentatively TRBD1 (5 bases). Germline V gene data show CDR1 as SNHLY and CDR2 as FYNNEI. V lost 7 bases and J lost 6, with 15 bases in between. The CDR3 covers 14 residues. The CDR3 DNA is TGTGCCAGCATTCGCCAGGGCGTATCCGGGGAGCTGTTTTTT. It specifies CASIRQGVSGELFF.

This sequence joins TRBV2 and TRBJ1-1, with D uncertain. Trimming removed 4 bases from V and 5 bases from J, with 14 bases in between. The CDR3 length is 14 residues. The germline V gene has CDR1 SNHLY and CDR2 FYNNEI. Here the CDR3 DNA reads TGTGCCAGCAGTGGTGAGACATTCGGTACTGAAGCTTTCTTT. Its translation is CASSGETFGTEAFF.

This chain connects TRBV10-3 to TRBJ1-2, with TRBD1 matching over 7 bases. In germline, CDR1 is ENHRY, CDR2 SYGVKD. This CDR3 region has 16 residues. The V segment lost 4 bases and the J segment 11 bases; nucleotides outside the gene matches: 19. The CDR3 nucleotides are TGTGCCATCAGTGGCCGATCGGGACAGACTACTCTTCGGTACACCTTC. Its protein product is CAISGRSGQTTLRYTF.

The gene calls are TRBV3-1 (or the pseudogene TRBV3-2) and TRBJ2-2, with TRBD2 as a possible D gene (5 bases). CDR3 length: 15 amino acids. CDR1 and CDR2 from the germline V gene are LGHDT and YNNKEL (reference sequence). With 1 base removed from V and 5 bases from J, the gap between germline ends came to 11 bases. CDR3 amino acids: CASSQGLAATGELFF. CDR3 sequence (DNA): TGTGCCAGCAGCCAAGGCCTAGCAGCAACCGGGGAGCTGTTTTTT.

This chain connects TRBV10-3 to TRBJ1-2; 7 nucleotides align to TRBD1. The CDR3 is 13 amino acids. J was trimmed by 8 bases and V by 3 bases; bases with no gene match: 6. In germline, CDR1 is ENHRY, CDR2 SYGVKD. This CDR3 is CAISDGTVAGYTF. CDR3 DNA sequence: TGTGCCATCAGTGACGGGACAGTCGCAGGCTACACCTTC.

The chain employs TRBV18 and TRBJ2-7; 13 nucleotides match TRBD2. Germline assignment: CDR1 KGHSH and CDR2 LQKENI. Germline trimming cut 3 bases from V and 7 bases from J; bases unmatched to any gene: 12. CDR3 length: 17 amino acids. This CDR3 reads CASSPLTTSGRSKEQYF. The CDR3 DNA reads TGTGCCAGCTCACCCCTAACGACTAGCGGGAGGTCTAAAGAGCAGTACTTC.